Listed below are T cell receptor beta chains from one sample, sequenced in a study of Graves' ophthalmopathy and Graves' hyperthyroidism. TCRdb re-derived calls from the multiplex PCR reads in MiXCR, one entry per CDR3 protein. The sample shows 660,000 or so distinct CDR3 sequences, under 50% of them seen only once. Sequenced sample: peripheral blood. The receptor source for this set is an adult man with Graves' ophthalmopathy. Each CDR3 is given with its conserved first and last residue. Fields, in order: J gene, D gene, clone size, V gene, CDR3 DNA, CDR3 protein. The D gene is left open where the match is weak. Clone size is not always given. Where it is, it says once, few, many or a class for expanded clones.

TRBJ1-5	-	many	TRBV7-9	TGTGCCAGCAGCCCGATGGACTGGGATAGCAATCAGCCCCAGCATTTT	CASSPMDWDSNQPQHF
TRBJ1-5	-	-	TRBV10-3	TGTGCCATCAGTCGGGAGGGGCCGGCCTTAATGCCCCAGCATTTT	CAISREGPALMPQHF
TRBJ1-1	-	many	TRBV20-1	TGCAGTGCTAGAAAGTTGACCGGGACGGATGCTTTCTTT	CSARKLTGTDAFF
TRBJ1-2	-	-	TRBV5-1	TGCGCCAGCAGCTTGTTGCTGGGGAAAAACTATGGCTACACCTTC	CASSLLLGKNYGYTF
TRBJ1-6	-	-	TRBV7-9	TGTGCCAGCAGGTTAACCGGGACCGGAAGATATAATTCACCCCTCCACTTT	CASRLTGTGRYNSPLHF
TRBJ2-7	TRBD1	few	TRBV2	TGTGCCAGCAGGGGGACAGGGGGCGCTTACGAGCAGTACTTC	CASRGTGGAYEQYF
TRBJ2-6	TRBD2	many	TRBV7-9	TGTGCCAGCAGTTCTTTCGGGACTAATGGGGCCAACGTCCTGACTTTC	CASSSFGTNGANVLTF
TRBJ2-1	TRBD2	once	TRBV14	TGTGCCAGCGGACTAGCGGGAGGGCCCCATGAGCAGTTCTTC	CASGLAGGPHEQFF
TRBJ2-7	-	-	TRBV12-3/TRBV12-4	TGTGCCAGCAGTTGGGACTTCCACCGGGGCGAGCAGTACTTC	CASSWDFHRGEQYF
TRBJ2-6	-	many	TRBV10-3	TGTGCCATCAGTGACGGGGAATTTCGGGGCATTGGATACTCCGGGGCCAACGTCCTGACTTTC	CAISDGEFRGIGYSGANVLTF
TRBJ2-2	TRBD2	-	TRBV19	TGTGCCAGTAGTTTTGGACTAGCGGGAGGGAGGTTTGGCGGGGAGCTGTTTTTT	CASSFGLAGGRFGGELFF
TRBJ2-5	TRBD1	many	TRBV7-3	TGTGCCAGCAGCCCGAGGACAGGGGTGGATGAGACCCAGTACTTC	CASSPRTGVDETQYF
TRBJ2-7	TRBD1	many	TRBV7-9	TGTGCCAGCAGCTTAGTGGACAGGGACCTCCCCTCCGCTGTCGAGCAGTACTTC	CASSLVDRDLPSAVEQYF
TRBJ1-4	-	-	TRBV25-1	TGTGCCAGCAGTGAGTCCAGGGGATACAATGAAAAACTGTTTTTT	CASSESRGYNEKLFF
TRBJ1-1	-	-	TRBV6-5	TGTGCCAGCAGCGCAGAGGTTATTAACACTGAAGCTTTCTTT	CASSAEVINTEAFF
TRBJ2-7	TRBD1	-	TRBV11-1	TGTGCCAGCAGTTCGGCGACAGGGTGGTCCTACGAGCAGTACTTC	CASSSATGWSYEQYF
TRBJ1-5	TRBD1	-	TRBV2	TGTGCCATCAGGGACCGGACAGGCTCCAATCAGCCCCAGCATTTT	CAIRDRTGSNQPQHF
TRBJ1-1	-	many	TRBV29-1	TGCAGCGTTGAAGCAGGGCAGGTCGACACTGAAGCTTTCTTT	CSVEAGQVDTEAFF
TRBJ1-4	TRBD1	few	TRBV6-5	TGTGCCAGCAGAACGACAGGGAATGAAAAACTGTTTTTT	CASRTTGNEKLFF
TRBJ1-1	TRBD1	once	TRBV11-2	TGTGCCAGCAGCTTAGCAACAGGGGACCTAGGCGTAGCTTTCTTT	CASSLATGDLGVAFF
TRBJ2-5	TRBD1	-	TRBV5-4	TGCGCCAGCAGCCAAGGACAGGGGGCGCATAAGACCCAGTACTTC	CASSQGQGAHKTQYF
TRBJ1-1	TRBD1	many	TRBV10-3	TGTGCCATCAGTGAGTCAGCGGACAGGACAACTGAAGCTTTCTTT	CAISESADRTTEAFF
TRBJ2-7	TRBD1	many	TRBV2	TGTGCCAGCAGCTATAGGGACAGGGTACACTTC	CASSYRDRVHF